Below are 23 T cell receptor beta chains sequenced from a single sample in a study of CD8 T cells in ankylosing spondylitis. TCRdb used MiXCR to reprocess the 5' RACE reads, holding one entry per CDR3 protein. The top ten hold approximately 2.1% of the sample, which has approximately 69,000 distinct CDR3 sequences, about 5.4% seen once. The specimen was blood, either unsorted or a sorted T cell fraction (not recorded which). These receptors came from a male donor with ankylosing spondylitis or in good health (not recorded which).

The table lists this clonotype with many counts. The V gene is TRBV5-1, the J gene TRBJ1-1; D uncertain. The CDR3 runs 11 residues. Germline CDR1 SGHRS, CDR2 YFSETQ. V lost 0 bases and J lost 8, with 5 bases in between. CDR3 in amino acids: CASSLGPEAFF. DNA of the CDR3: TGCGCCAGCAGCTTGGGGCCCGAAGCTTTCTTT.

The V gene is TRBV7-2, the J gene TRBJ1-5; D call uncertain. Germline V CDR1 and CDR2: SGHTA, FQGNSA. Trimming took 0 bases from V and 0 from J, leaving 12 bases between them. This CDR3 contains 17 residues. Here the CDR3 reads CASSLAGGSTSNQPQHF. The DNA of the CDR3 is TGTGCCAGCAGCTTAGCGGGTGGTTCGACTAGCAATCAGCCCCAGCATTTT.

The V gene is TRBV11-2, the J gene TRBJ1-2, with D maybe TRBD1 (6 bases). The CDR3 spans 14 residues. Germline V CDR1 and CDR2: SGHAT, FQNNGV. V gave up 5 bases and J gave up 3 bases, with 13 bases separating them. CDR3 coding DNA: TGTGCCAGCAGCGCCCAGGGGTATGACTATGGCTACACCTTC. Translation gives CASSAQGYDYGYTF.

Ten or more counts support this clonotype. The V gene is TRBV24-1, the J gene TRBJ2-2; D gene unclear. Trimming removed 7 bases at V and 3 bases at J, with 11 bases between. CDR1 is KGHDR and CDR2 is SFDVKD in the germline V gene. The CDR3 covers 14 residues. DNA for the CDR3: TGTGCCACCAGCACAGACCGGGACACCGGGGAGCTGTTTTTT. Amino acid sequence: CATSTDRDTGELFF.

The sample holds many counts of this clonotype. The V call is TRBV10-3, the J call TRBJ2-5; 13 positions match TRBD2. The ends lost 3 bases at V and 4 bases at J; junction bases unmatched: 5. From germline, CDR1 is ENHRY and CDR2 SYGVKD. The CDR3 extends over 16 amino acids. CDR3 DNA sequence: TGTGCCATCAGTGAACCGGGACTAGCGGGGCCAGAGACCCAGTACTTC. Residues: CAISEPGLAGPETQYF.

A remark on this clonotype: With a much larger clone just one base away, this may be a read error. V usage is TRBV2 and J usage is TRBJ2-4; 7 bases line up with TRBD1. This CDR3 contains 13 residues. Germline V gene lookup returns CDR1 SNHLY and CDR2 FYNNEI. The CDR3 reads CTSVSGQKNIQYF. CDR3 DNA sequence: TGTACCAGCGTCTCGGGACAGAAAAACATTCAGTACTTC.

The rearrangement links TRBV20-1 to TRBJ2-7, with TRBD1 as a possible D gene (5 bases). The ends were cut back, 5 bases at V and 0 bases at J, with 14 bases in the middle. The CDR3 spans 14 residues. The germline V gene encodes CDR1 DFQATT and CDR2 SNEGSKA (reference sequence). As DNA, the CDR3 is TGCAGTGCTCTTGGGGCAGGGATCTCCTACGAGCAGTACTTC. Its translation is CSALGAGISYEQYF.

This clonotype was recorded many times. This chain uses TRBV9 with TRBJ2-7; no clear D. The ends were cut back, 4 bases at V and 4 bases at J, with 15 bases in the middle. CDR3 length equals 14 residues. Germline-derived CDR1 and CDR2 are SGDLS and YYNGEE. The CDR3 region has the DNA TGTGCCAGCAGCCCCCAACCCCAAGATTACGAGCAGTACTTC. It encodes CASSPQPQDYEQYF.

This clonotype has ten or more counts. The chain links TRBV7-2 to TRBJ1-1, with a weak D call TRBD1 (6 bases). The V gene's germline CDR1 is SGHTA and CDR2 FQGNSA. V lost 7 bases and J lost 5, with 20 bases in between. The CDR3 has 15 amino acids. CDR3 in amino acids: CASTPFGGASTEAFF. CDR3 bases: TGTGCCAGCACCCCCTTCGGGGGGGCGAGTACTGAAGCTTTCTTT.

This clonotype was detected many times. V is TRBV7-2 and J is TRBJ2-1; D unclear. With 7 bases removed from V and 4 bases from J, the gap between germline ends came to 17 bases. The germline V gene has CDR1 SGHTA and CDR2 FQGNSA. CDR3 length equals 15 residues. The CDR3 is CASNFERRLYNEQFF. The CDR3 DNA reads TGTGCCAGCAACTTTGAGCGCCGTCTATACAATGAGCAGTTCTTC.

This clonotype occurred many times. This chain links TRBV5-1 with TRBJ2-7; no clear D gene. The CDR3 runs 14 residues. Germline lookup yields CDR1 SGHRS and CDR2 YFSETQ. V was clipped by 2 bases and J by 3 bases, with 12 bases between them. CDR3 amino acids: CASSLGISSYEQYF. CDR3 bases: TGCGCCAGCAGCTTAGGGATCTCAAGCTACGAGCAGTACTTC.

This clonotype was seen ten or more times. This chain joins TRBV4-3 and TRBJ2-1; D might be TRBD1 or TRBD2, each matching 6 bases. V shed 0 bases and J shed 0 bases, with 18 bases lying between them. This CDR3 is built from 19 residues. Looked up from germline, CDR1 is LGHNA and CDR2 is YSLEER. CDR3 coding DNA: TGCGCCAGCAGCCAAGAACTTGGGCGAGGGGGGAGCTCCTACAATGAGCAGTTCTTC. Translated, it gives CASSQELGRGGSSYNEQFF.

This clonotype was seen at least ten times. J is TRBJ2-3 and V is TRBV12-3 or TRBV12-4; TRBD1 matches at 8 bases. The CDR3 spans 14 residues. V lost 4 bases, J lost 5 bases, and 5 bases stayed unmatched. The CDR3: CASSWQGAGDTQYF. The CDR3 nucleotides read TGTGCCAGCAGTTGGCAGGGGGCAGGAGATACGCAGTATTTT.

The table lists this clonotype with many counts. V usage is TRBV14 and J usage is TRBJ1-1; no reliable D call. The V and J ends lost 4 bases and 4 bases respectively, with 10 bases between them. This CDR3 region has 13 residues. Germline CDR1 SGHDN, CDR2 FVKESK. This CDR3 is CASSRMEATEAFF. In DNA form, the CDR3 reads TGTGCCAGCAGCCGAATGGAGGCCACTGAAGCTTTCTTT.

This clonotype has a count of ten or more. The chain joins TRBV5-1 to TRBJ2-1; D uncertain. Trimming took off 3 bases at V and 3 bases at J, with 7 bases between the two ends. Germline CDR1 and CDR2: SGHRS and YFSETQ. The CDR3 is 13 residues long. In DNA, the CDR3 is TGCGCCAGCAGCTATGAAGGCTACAATGAGCAGTTCTTC. Translating it yields CASSYEGYNEQFF.

This clonotype showed up many times. The junction differs from germline at one of its ends, possibly a read error. The chain recombines TRBV20-1 with TRBJ1-1, with TRBD1 matching over 8 bases. The CDR3 is 12 residues long. Germline V gene lookup returns CDR1 DFQATT and CDR2 SNEGSKA (reference sequence). CDR3 region: CSAGEKDRVAFF. The CDR3 DNA reads as TGCAGTGCTGGAGAAAAGGACAGGGTCGCTTTCTTT.

This clonotype has a count of ten or more. The rearrangement joins TRBV3-1 to TRBJ1-2, with D unresolved. Germline values: CDR1 LGHDT, CDR2 YNNKEL (reference sequence). The CDR3 extends over 11 amino acids. V shed 1 base and J shed 8 bases, with 5 bases lying between them. This CDR3 is CASSQGEGYTF. In DNA, the CDR3 is TGTGCCAGCAGCCAAGGTGAAGGCTACACCTTC.

This clonotype was observed at least ten times. The CDR3 DNA is TGTGCCAGCGAAGCGGGGGGCCCTGATGAGCAGTTCTTC. Amino acid sequence: CASEAGGPDEQFF. V and J are TRBV3-1 and TRBJ2-1; TRBD2 matches 9 bases. Germline V gene data show CDR1 as LGHDT and CDR2 as YNNKEL (reference sequence). There are 13 residues in the CDR3. J lost 8 bases, V lost 8 bases, and 7 bases had no gene match.

This clonotype was recorded many times. The chain employs TRBV20-1 and TRBJ2-3; perhaps TRBD1 as D (6 bases). The CDR3 extends over 14 amino acids. V was clipped by 6 bases and J by 8 bases, with 21 bases between them. Per the germline V gene, CDR1 is DFQATT and CDR2 is SNEGSKA (reference sequence). The CDR3 bases are TGCAGTGCCCCCGGACAGATCGTCATGGCTACGCAGTATTTT. Protein product: CSAPGQIVMATQYF.

This clonotype was recorded at least ten times. This chain connects TRBV5-1 to TRBJ2-3; 7 bases line up with TRBD2. This CDR3 is built from 15 residues. CDR1 SGHRS and CDR2 YFSETQ come from the germline V gene. Germline trimming cut 3 bases from V and 3 bases from J; bases unmatched to any gene: 7. CDR3 bases: TGCGCCAGCAGCTACAGCGGGAAGGAAACAGATACGCAGTATTTT. This codes for CASSYSGKETDTQYF.

This clonotype occurred many times. This rearrangement joins TRBV6-5 to TRBJ2-5, with D perhaps matching TRBD1 (5 bases). This CDR3 comprises 14 residues. Germline CDR1 is MNHEY and CDR2 is SVGAGI. V dropped 7 bases and J dropped 5 bases, with 17 bases sitting between them. The CDR3 bases are TGTGCCAGCACCGAGACAGTTTTATCCGAGACCCAGTACTTC. Residues: CASTETVLSETQYF.

This clonotype was counted at least ten times. The rearrangement joins TRBV5-6 to TRBJ2-3; D ambiguous. CDR3 length: 12 amino acids. Germline CDR1 and CDR2: SGHDT and YYEEEE. Trimming shortened V by 3 bases and J by 2 bases, and 4 bases separated the two germline ends. CDR3 loop: CASSYDTDTQYF. The CDR3 coding sequence is TGTGCCAGCAGCTATGACACAGATACGCAGTATTTT.

This clonotype was detected many times. The junction does not match germline at one end; this may be a read error. The chain employs TRBV5-5 and TRBJ2-3; TRBD1 matches at 10 bases. CDR3 length: 12 residues. Germline CDR1 SGHKS, CDR2 YYEKEE (reference sequence). CDR3 amino acids: CASSPYGTGENF. In DNA form, the CDR3 reads TGTGCCAGCAGCCCCTATGGGACAGGGGAAAATTTT.